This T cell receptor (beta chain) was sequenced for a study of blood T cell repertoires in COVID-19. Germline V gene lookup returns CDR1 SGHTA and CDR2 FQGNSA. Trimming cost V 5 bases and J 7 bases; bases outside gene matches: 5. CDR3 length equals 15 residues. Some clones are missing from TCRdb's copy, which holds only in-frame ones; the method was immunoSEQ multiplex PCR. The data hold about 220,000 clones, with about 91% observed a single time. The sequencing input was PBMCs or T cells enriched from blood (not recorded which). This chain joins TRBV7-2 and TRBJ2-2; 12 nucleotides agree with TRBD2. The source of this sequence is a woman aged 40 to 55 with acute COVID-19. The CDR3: CASSLGLAGVGELFF. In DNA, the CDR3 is TGTGCCAGCAGCCTGGGACTAGCGGGCGTCGGGGAGCTGTTTTTT.